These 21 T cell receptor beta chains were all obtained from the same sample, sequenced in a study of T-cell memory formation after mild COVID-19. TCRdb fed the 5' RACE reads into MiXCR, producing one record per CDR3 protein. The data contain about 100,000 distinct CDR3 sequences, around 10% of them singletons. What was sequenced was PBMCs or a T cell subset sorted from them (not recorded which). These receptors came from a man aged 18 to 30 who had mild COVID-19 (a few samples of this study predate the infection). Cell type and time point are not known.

CDR3 protein: CASSQDPGAYFYEQYF. The CDR3 DNA sequence: TGCGCCAGCAGCCAAGATCCAGGGGCGTACTTCTACGAGCAGTACTTC. This chain uses TRBV4-1 with TRBJ2-7; tentative D call: TRBD1 (6 bases). The CDR3 is 16 residues long. V was trimmed by 0 bases and J by 3 bases, leaving 15 bases between them. CDR1 is MGHRA and CDR2 is YSYEKL in the germline V gene.

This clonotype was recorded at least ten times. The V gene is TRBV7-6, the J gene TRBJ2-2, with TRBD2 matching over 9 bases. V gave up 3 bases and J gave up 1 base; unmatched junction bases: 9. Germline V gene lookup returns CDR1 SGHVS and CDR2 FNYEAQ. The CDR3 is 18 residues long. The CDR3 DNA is TGTGCCAGCAGCTTCCGACGCGGGGGGGAAGAGAACACCGGGGAGCTGTTTTTT. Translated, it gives CASSFRRGGEENTGELFF.

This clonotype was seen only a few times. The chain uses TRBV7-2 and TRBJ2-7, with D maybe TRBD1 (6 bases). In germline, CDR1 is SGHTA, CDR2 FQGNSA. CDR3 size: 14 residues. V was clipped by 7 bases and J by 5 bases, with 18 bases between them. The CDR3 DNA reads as TGTGCCAGCAACCAACCAGGGGAAGACAACGAGCAGTACTTC. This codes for CASNQPGEDNEQYF.

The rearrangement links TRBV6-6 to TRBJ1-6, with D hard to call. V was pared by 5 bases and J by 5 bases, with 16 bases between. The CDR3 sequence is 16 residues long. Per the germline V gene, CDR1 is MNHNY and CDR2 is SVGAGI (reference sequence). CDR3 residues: CASSPPYGRNNSPLHF. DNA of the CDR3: TGTGCCAGCAGTCCCCCTTACGGTAGAAATAATTCACCCCTCCACTTT.

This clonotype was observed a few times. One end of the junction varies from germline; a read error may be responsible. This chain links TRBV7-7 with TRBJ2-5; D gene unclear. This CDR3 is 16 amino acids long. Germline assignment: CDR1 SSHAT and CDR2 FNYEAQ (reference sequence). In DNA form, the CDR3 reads TGTGCTAGCAGCTCTTCTTTGACACCATGGGGAGAGACCCAGTACTTC. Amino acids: CASSSSLTPWGETQYF.

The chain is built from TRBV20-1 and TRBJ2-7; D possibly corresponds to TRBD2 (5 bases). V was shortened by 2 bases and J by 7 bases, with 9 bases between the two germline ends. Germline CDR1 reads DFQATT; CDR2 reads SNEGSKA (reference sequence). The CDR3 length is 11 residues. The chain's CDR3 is CSARSGIEQYV. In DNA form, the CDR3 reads TGCAGTGCTAGATCCGGGATTGAGCAGTACGTC.

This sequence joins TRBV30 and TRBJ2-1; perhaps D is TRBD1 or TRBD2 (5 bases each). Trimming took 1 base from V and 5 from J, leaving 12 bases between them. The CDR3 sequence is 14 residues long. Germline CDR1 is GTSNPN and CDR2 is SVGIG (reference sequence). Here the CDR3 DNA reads TGTGCCTGGAGTGGTGGGGGATGGGACAATGAGCAGTTCTTC. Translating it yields CAWSGGGWDNEQFF.

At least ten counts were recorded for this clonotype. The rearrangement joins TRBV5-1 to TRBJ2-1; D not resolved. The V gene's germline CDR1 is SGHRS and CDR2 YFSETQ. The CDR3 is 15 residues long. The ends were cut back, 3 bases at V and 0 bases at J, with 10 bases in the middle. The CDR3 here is CASSYDRRSYNEQFF. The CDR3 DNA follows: TGCGCCAGCAGCTATGACCGACGCTCCTACAATGAGCAGTTCTTC.

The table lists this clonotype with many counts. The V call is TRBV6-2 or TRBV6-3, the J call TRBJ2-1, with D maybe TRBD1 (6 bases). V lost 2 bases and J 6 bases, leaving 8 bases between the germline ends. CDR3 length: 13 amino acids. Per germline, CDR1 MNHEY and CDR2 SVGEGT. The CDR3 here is CASSYRGGNEQFF. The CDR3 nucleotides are TGTGCCAGCAGTTACCGAGGGGGCAATGAGCAGTTCTTC.

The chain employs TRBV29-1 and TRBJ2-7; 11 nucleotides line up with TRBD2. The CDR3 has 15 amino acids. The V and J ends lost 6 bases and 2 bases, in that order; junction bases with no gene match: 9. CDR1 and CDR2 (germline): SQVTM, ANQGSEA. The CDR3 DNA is TGCAGCGTACAGGGACTAGCGGTAACCCCCTACGAGCAGTACTTC. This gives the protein CSVQGLAVTPYEQYF.

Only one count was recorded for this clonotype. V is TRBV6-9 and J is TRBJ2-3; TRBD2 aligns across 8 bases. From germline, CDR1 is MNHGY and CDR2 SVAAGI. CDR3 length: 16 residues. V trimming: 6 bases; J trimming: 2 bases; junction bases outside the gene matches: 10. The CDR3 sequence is CASSLPAGRDTDTQYF. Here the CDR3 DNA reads TGTGCCAGCAGCCTCCCCGCCGGGAGGGACACAGATACGCAGTATTTT.

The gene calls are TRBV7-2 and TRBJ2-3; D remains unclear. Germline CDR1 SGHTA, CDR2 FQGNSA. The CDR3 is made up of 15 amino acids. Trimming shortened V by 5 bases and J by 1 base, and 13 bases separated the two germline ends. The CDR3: CASSRQLVGTDTQYF. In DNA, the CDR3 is TGTGCCAGCAGCCGGCAGCTTGTAGGCACAGATACGCAGTATTTT.

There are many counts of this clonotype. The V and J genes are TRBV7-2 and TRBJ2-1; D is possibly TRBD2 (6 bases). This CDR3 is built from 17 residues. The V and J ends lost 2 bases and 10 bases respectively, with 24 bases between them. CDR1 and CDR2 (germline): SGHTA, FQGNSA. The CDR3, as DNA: TGTGCCAGCAGCTTAAGCCCCCGGAGGGGACCCGCCGGGGAGCAGTTCTTC. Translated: CASSLSPRRGPAGEQFF.

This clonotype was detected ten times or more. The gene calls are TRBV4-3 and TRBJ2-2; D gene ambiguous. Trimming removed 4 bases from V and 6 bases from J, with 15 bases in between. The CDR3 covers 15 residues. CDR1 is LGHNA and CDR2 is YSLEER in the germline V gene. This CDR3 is CASSPRPVQSGELFF. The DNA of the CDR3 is TGCGCCAGCAGCCCACGACCAGTACAGTCCGGGGAGCTGTTTTTT.

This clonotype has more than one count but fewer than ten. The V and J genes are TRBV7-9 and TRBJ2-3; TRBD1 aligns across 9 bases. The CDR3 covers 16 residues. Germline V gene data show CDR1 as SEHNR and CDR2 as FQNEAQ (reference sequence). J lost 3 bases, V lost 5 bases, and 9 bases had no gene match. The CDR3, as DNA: TGTGCCAGCAGCCCCAACAGGGGGCGGGGAACAGATACGCAGTATTTT. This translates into CASSPNRGRGTDTQYF.

CDR3 coding DNA: TGCGCCAGCAGCTTGGACAGGGGCCCCTACGAGCAGTACTTC. Its translation is CASSLDRGPYEQYF. The V call is TRBV5-1, the J call TRBJ2-7; 7 nucleotides align to TRBD1. The CDR3 loop spans 14 amino acids. The trim removed 0 bases at V and 2 bases at J, leaving 2 bases unmatched. The germline gives CDR1 SGHRS, CDR2 YFSETQ.

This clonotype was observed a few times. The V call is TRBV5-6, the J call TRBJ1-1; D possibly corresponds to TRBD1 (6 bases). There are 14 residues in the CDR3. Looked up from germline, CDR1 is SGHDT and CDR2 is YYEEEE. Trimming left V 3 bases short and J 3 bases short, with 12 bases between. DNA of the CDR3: TGTGCCAGCAGCTGGGGGGGCGAGGACACTGAAGCTTTCTTT. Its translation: CASSWGGEDTEAFF.

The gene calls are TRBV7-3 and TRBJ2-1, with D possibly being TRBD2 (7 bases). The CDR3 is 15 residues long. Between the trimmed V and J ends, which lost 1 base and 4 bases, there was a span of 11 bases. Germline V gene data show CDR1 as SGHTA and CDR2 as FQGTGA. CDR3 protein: CASSLMAGAYNEQFF. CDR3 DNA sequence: TGTGCCAGCAGCTTAATGGCGGGGGCATACAATGAGCAGTTCTTC.

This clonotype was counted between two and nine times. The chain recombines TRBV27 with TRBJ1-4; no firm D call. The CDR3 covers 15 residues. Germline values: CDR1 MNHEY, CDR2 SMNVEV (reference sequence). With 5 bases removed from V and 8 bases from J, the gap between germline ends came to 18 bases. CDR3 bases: TGTGCCAGCAGTCCCTTTGACCTCGGGTGGGAAAAACTGTTTTTT. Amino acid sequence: CASSPFDLGWEKLFF.

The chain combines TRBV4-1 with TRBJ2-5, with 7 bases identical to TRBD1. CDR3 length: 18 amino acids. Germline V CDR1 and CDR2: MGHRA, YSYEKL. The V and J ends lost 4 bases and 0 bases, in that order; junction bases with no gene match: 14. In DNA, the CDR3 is TGCGCCAGCAGCCCAAGAGTCCAGGGACAGTCGTACCAAGAGACCCAGTACTTC. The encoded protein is CASSPRVQGQSYQETQYF.

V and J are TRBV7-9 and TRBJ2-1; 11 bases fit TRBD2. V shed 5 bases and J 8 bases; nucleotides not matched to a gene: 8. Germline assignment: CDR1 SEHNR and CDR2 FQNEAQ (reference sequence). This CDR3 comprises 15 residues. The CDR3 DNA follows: TGTGCCAGCAGCGAAGCTAGCGGGGGGTTATATGAGCAGTTCTTC. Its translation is CASSEASGGLYEQFF.